This entry is about one TCR beta chain. The antigen remains undetermined. The CDR3 has 16 amino acids. From germline, CDR1 is SEHNR and CDR2 FQNEAQ (reference sequence). The ends were cut back, 7 bases at V and 2 bases at J, with 20 bases in the middle. Method: immunoSEQ multiplex PCR; TCRdb's copy keeps in-frame clones and lacks some. The sample contains 100,000 to 130,000 clones, approximately 89% of which appear only once. The sample comes from a study of T cell responses to AZD1222 COVID-19 vaccine. The study, taken as a whole, reports: Two doses of AZD1222 preceded a rise in Spike-specific TCR breadth and depth. The CD4 TCRs associated with vaccination extended across spike and predominated at 160-218 and 743-854. Repertoires in all cases were sampled only once the peak T cell response had passed. Clonal diversity was possibly underestimated, and white British individuals and females predominated among donors.

The sequence derives from an adult in good health. The rearrangement joins TRBV7-9 to TRBJ1-2, with a possible D match to TRBD1 (5 bases). The sequencing used peripheral blood, collected on day 0 of MenACWY control vaccination. The CDR3 region has the DNA TGTGCCAGCATCCCATACCGAGGGGCAGGGAACTATGGCTACACCTTC. Translation: CASIPYRGAGNYGYTF.